This T cell receptor (beta chain) was profiled in a study of regulatory T cells in long-lasting Graves disease. Overall study findings and caveats: Fewer public clonotypes were shared by new patients (just under 1,000) than by persistent patients (about 3,000).

Comment on this clonotype: No antigen is known for it.

As to time point: persistent/refractory GD, antithyroid drugs over 5 years with positive TRAb. Researchers made the TCR library from RNA that was extracted from PBMCs. From an endocrinology department in Xi'an, China, came the patients. To make TCR beta libraries, researchers used iRepertoire HTBI primers and Arm-PCR of CDR3 regions. TCRdb recomputed calls from the multiplex PCR reads with MiXCR, one row per CDR3 protein. This sample carries some 370,000 distinct CDR3 sequences, more than 20% of them seen once, and the ten largest clones take less than 25%. Sequenced material: peripheral blood mononuclear cells (PBMCs), taken when the disease was refractory, from a patient treated with antithyroid drugs. This TCR was recovered from a female donor with Graves disease.

CDR3 amino acids: CASSEIEPEQYF. Here the CDR3 DNA reads TGTGCCAGCAGCGAGATAGAGCCCGAGCAGTACTTC. The genes are TRBV28 and TRBJ2-7; D gene ambiguous. CDR1 and CDR2 (germline): MDHEN, SYDVKM. Deletions cut 6 bases from V and 6 bases from J, with 12 bases between. The CDR3 is 12 amino acids.